Listed here are 23 T cell receptor beta chains from one sample, sequenced in a study of T-cell memory formation after mild COVID-19. TCRdb used MiXCR to reprocess the 5' RACE reads, holding one entry per CDR3 protein. The sample lists around 300,000 distinct CDR3 sequences; 10% to 15% were seen once. Sequencing was carried out using PBMCs or a T cell subset sorted from them (not recorded which). The receptors shown here come from a man aged 18 to 30 who had mild COVID-19 (a few samples of this study predate the infection). Cell type and time point are not known.

V is TRBV7-2 and J is TRBJ1-5; possibly TRBD1 for D (5 bases). Between the trimmed V and J ends, which lost 6 bases and 6 bases, there was a span of 15 bases. Germline CDR1 is SGHTA and CDR2 is FQGNSA. The CDR3 totals 14 residues. The CDR3 spells CASRSEGSSQPQHF. In nucleotides, the CDR3 is TGTGCCAGCAGATCGGAGGGGTCGAGTCAGCCCCAGCATTTT. Full variable domain (rest looked up from reference TRBV7-2 and TRBJ1-5): GAGVSQSPSNKVTEKGKDVELRCDPISGHTALYWYRQSLGQGLEFLIYFQGNSAPDKSGLPSDRFSAERTGGSVSTLTIQRTQQEDSAVYLCASRSEGSSQPQHFGDGTRLSIL.

This clonotype came up a few times. V and J are TRBV2 and TRBJ2-3, with TRBD1 matching 8 bases. The germline gives CDR1 SNHLY, CDR2 FYNNEI. CDR3 length equals 13 residues. The J segment lost 5 bases and the V segment lost 6 bases, leaving 4 bases of the junction unmatched. The chain's CDR3 is CASSDDRGDTQYF. In DNA form, the CDR3 reads TGTGCCAGCAGCGATGACAGGGGAGATACGCAGTATTTT.

The chain has TRBV6-2 or TRBV6-3 and TRBJ1-1; D is undetermined. This CDR3 comprises 15 residues. Per germline, CDR1 MNHEY and CDR2 SVGEGT. V lost 6 bases and J 5 bases, leaving 19 bases between the germline ends. The CDR3 protein is CASRSLTLGQTEAFF. CDR3 DNA sequence: TGTGCCAGCAGGTCCCTAACCCTCGGGCAAACTGAAGCTTTCTTT.

This clonotype was counted between two and nine times. The rearrangement joins TRBV7-2 to TRBJ2-7; 13 bases agree with TRBD2. This CDR3 comprises 16 residues. Germline V gene data show CDR1 as SGHTA and CDR2 as FQGNSA. Trimming took 5 bases from V and 5 from J; bases not matched to a gene: 9. In DNA, the CDR3 is TGTGCCAGCAGCCGCTCACTAGCGGGGGGGCCCCACGAGCAGTACTTC. Its protein is CASSRSLAGGPHEQYF.

There are many counts of this clonotype. J is TRBJ1-1 and V is TRBV4-2; D not resolved. The CDR3 contains 13 residues. Germline loops: CDR1 LGHNA, CDR2 YNFKEQ. V shed 6 bases and J shed 3 bases, with 11 bases lying between them. The DNA for the CDR3 is TGTGCCAGCAGGAACCCGGACGACACTGAAGCTTTCTTT. Protein sequence: CASRNPDDTEAFF.

The rearrangement links TRBV18 to TRBJ1-4, with D unresolved. Germline values: CDR1 KGHSH, CDR2 LQKENI. This CDR3 has 17 amino acids. V gave up 1 base and J gave up 0 bases, with 12 bases separating them. The CDR3 DNA reads as TGTGCCAGCTCACCACGGGCCCATCGAGCAACTAATGAAAAACTGTTTTTT. It translates to CASSPRAHRATNEKLFF.

This clonotype was observed many times. This sequence joins TRBV7-9 and TRBJ2-1, with D possibly TRBD1 on 5 matching bases. With 3 bases removed from V and 8 bases from J, the gap between germline ends came to 14 bases. CDR1 is SEHNR, CDR2 FQNEAQ, per germline (reference sequence). This CDR3 is 14 amino acids long. This CDR3 is CASSLGQGRDEQFF. DNA for the CDR3: TGTGCCAGCAGCTTGGGGCAGGGTAGGGATGAGCAGTTCTTC.

The rearrangement links TRBV29-1 to TRBJ2-5, with 8 bases matching TRBD2. Germline values: CDR1 SQVTM, CDR2 ANQGSEA. V gave up 2 bases and J gave up 5 bases; unmatched junction bases: 13. The CDR3 loop spans 16 amino acids. As DNA, the CDR3 is TGCAGCGTTGAACCCCCAGCGGGGGTTGTAGGCGAGACCCAGTACTTC. It codes for CSVEPPAGVVGETQYF. Variable domain in full (rest from reference TRBV29-1 and TRBJ2-5): SAVISQKPSRDICQRGTSLTIQCQVDSQVTMMFWYRQQPGQSLTLIATANQGSEATYESGFVIDKFPISRPNLTFSTLTVSNMSPEDSSIYLCSVEPPAGVVGETQYFGPGTRLLVL.

This sequence joins TRBV28 and TRBJ1-1; D may be TRBD1 (6 bases). This CDR3 spans 12 amino acids. V gave up 10 bases and J gave up 11 bases, with 20 bases separating them. CDR1 is MDHEN and CDR2 is SYDVKM in the germline V gene. For the CDR3, the DNA is TGTGCCACCAGAGCCAGGGGCGGGGAGGCTTTCTTT. Its protein product is CATRARGGEAFF.

With respect to this clonotype: A much larger clone lies a single base off, so this may be a read error. This rearrangement joins TRBV7-7 to TRBJ2-5; 8 bases match TRBD2. Germline CDR1 reads SSHAT; CDR2 reads FNYEAQ (reference sequence). CDR3 length: 15 amino acids. CDR3 nucleotide sequence: TGTGCCATCAGCCCGGGGAGCGGGGGCCAAGAGACCCAGTACTTC. This gives the protein CAISPGSGGQETQYF.

This clonotype was detected a few times. The V call is TRBV6-5, the J call TRBJ2-1, with D uncertain. The CDR3 has 16 amino acids. The germline V and J ends were trimmed by 2 bases and 6 bases, with 17 bases remaining between them. Per the germline V gene, CDR1 is MNHEY and CDR2 is SVGAGI. CDR3 residues: CASSYLLSAGTNEQFF. CDR3 DNA sequence: TGTGCCAGCAGTTACCTCCTGAGTGCAGGAACCAATGAGCAGTTCTTC.

The chain's CDR3 is CASNLDKRTNTEAFF. DNA of the CDR3: TGTGCCAGCAATCTGGACAAACGTACGAACACTGAAGCTTTCTTT. The chain has TRBV2 and TRBJ1-1, with D maybe TRBD1 (5 bases). Trimming took off 7 bases at V and 1 base at J, with 16 bases between the two ends. The CDR3 spans 15 residues. Germline V gene sequence: CDR1 SNHLY, CDR2 FYNNEI. Variable domain in full (rest from reference TRBV2 and TRBJ1-1): EPEVTQTPSHQVTQMGQEVILRCVPISNHLYFYWYRQILGQKVEFLVSFYNNEISEKSEIFDDQFSVERPDGSNFTLKIRSTKLEDSAMYFCASNLDKRTNTEAFFGQGTRLTVV.

This clonotype showed up just a few times. The rearrangement links TRBV10-3 to TRBJ2-3; 7 bases fit TRBD1. The CDR3 loop spans 14 amino acids. With V trimmed by 6 bases and J by 4 bases, 7 bases remained unmatched. Germline CDR1 is ENHRY and CDR2 is SYGVKD. The CDR3 nucleotides are TGTGCCATCAGCCTACGACAGGGCCCAGATACGCAGTATTTT. This gives the protein CAISLRQGPDTQYF.

CDR3 sequence: CASSEGQYNSPLHF. The CDR3 DNA reads TGTGCCAGCAGCGAGGGACAGTATAATTCACCCCTCCACTTT. The V and J genes are TRBV7-2 and TRBJ1-6, with 7 bases identical to TRBD1. J was trimmed by 4 bases and V by 5 bases; bases with no gene match: 2. Germline-derived CDR1 and CDR2 are SGHTA and FQGNSA. The CDR3 totals 14 residues.

This clonotype has a handful of counts. V and J are TRBV27 and TRBJ2-3; possibly TRBD1 or TRBD2 for D (5 bases each). CDR1 and CDR2 from the germline V gene are MNHEY and SMNVEV (reference sequence). CDR3 length: 14 amino acids. V was shortened by 11 bases and J by 6 bases, with 21 bases between the two germline ends. The CDR3 here is CAPTRDRGIDTQYF. Written as DNA, the CDR3 is TGTGCCCCCACTCGGGACCGGGGAATCGATACGCAGTATTTT.

The chain employs TRBV7-2 and TRBJ1-2, with a tentative D call TRBD1 (5 bases). This CDR3 spans 13 amino acids. Germline CDR1 SGHTA, CDR2 FQGNSA. The germline V and J ends were trimmed by 3 bases and 4 bases, with 9 bases remaining between them. CDR3 sequence reads: CASSLPTAYGYTF. CDR3 bases: TGTGCCAGCAGCTTGCCGACAGCCTATGGCTACACCTTC.

CDR3 sequence reads: CASSLAGGLGYGYTF. The CDR3 DNA reads TGCGCCAGCAGCTTGGCCGGAGGGTTAGGTTATGGCTACACCTTC. This chain connects TRBV5-1 to TRBJ1-2, with D hard to call. The CDR3 runs 15 residues. Trimming took 0 bases from V and 5 from J, leaving 14 bases between them. Germline loops: CDR1 SGHRS, CDR2 YFSETQ.

The rearrangement uses TRBV4-3 and TRBJ1-6; D unclear. The CDR3 runs to 16 residues. V lost 1 base to trimming and J lost 0 bases, with 7 bases between them. The V gene's germline CDR1 is LGHNA and CDR2 YSLEER. CDR3 region: CASSQALSSYNSPLHF. CDR3 nucleotides: TGCGCCAGCAGCCAAGCCCTAAGCTCCTATAATTCACCCCTCCACTTT.

This clonotype has only a few counts. The chain uses TRBV5-1 and TRBJ2-3; D may be TRBD1 or TRBD2 (5 bases each). V lost 6 bases, J lost 5 bases, and 16 bases lay in between. The CDR3 runs 14 residues. Germline CDR1 SGHRS, CDR2 YFSETQ. DNA of the CDR3: TGCGCCAGCACCTCCGGGACCATAGGAGATACGCAGTATTTT. Translation gives CASTSGTIGDTQYF.

This clonotype has only a few counts. The V gene is TRBV19, the J gene TRBJ2-1; perhaps D is TRBD1 or TRBD2 (6 bases each). The CDR3 covers 14 residues. Trimming removed 3 bases from V and 5 bases from J, with 11 bases in between. Per germline, CDR1 LNHDA and CDR2 SQIVND (reference sequence). CDR3 region: CASSIRGPNNEQFF. CDR3 in DNA: TGTGCCAGTAGTATCCGGGGGCCCAACAATGAGCAGTTCTTC.

The V call is TRBV12-3 or TRBV12-4, the J call TRBJ1-1; D remains ambiguous. With 8 bases removed from V and 3 bases from J, the gap between germline ends came to 7 bases. The CDR3 contains 11 residues. CDR3 in DNA: TGTGCCAGCGGACCCTACACTGAAGCTTTCTTT. It specifies CASGPYTEAFF.

V usage is TRBV6-2 or TRBV6-3 and J usage is TRBJ2-1; 8 bases fit TRBD2. V lost 4 bases to trimming and J lost 6 bases; unmatched junction nucleotides: 5. Germline CDR1 reads MNHEY; CDR2 reads SVGEGT. This CDR3 spans 14 amino acids. The DNA for the CDR3 is TGTGCCAGCAGTTGGCGGGGGGAGCTCAATGAGCAGTTCTTC. This translates into CASSWRGELNEQFF.

This clonotype was detected a few times. This chain joins TRBV4-1 and TRBJ2-3; D ambiguous. Germline CDR1 is MGHRA and CDR2 is YSYEKL. V shed 1 base and J shed 2 bases, with 7 bases lying between them. The CDR3 loop spans 14 amino acids. In nucleotides, the CDR3 is TGCGCCAGCAGCCAAGCGGGTTACACAGATACGCAGTATTTT. Translating it yields CASSQAGYTDTQYF.